Sequencing of this T cell receptor beta chain was carried out in a study of cytomegalovirus exposure and HLA in healthy donors (dated by TCRdb to about 2017). Some background on the complete study: An earlier analysis of roughly 630 of the donors reported 250 to 350 Gb of sequence data and roughly 100 million unique TCR beta sequences from roughly 180 million T cells. The number of typed donors differed by locus: about 629-630 for A, B, C, DRB1 and DQB1; approximately 540 for DQA1; approximately 600 for DPA1; and around 490 for DPB1. A later genetic analysis used genome-wide SNP genotypes for about 60% of the 666 donors, treating that subset as a discovery cohort. The genetic ancestry cluster associated with self-reported Caucasian donors included about 81% of the 398 genotyped donors. An early release covering over 500 HLA-typed donors comprised approximately 290 gigabases of sequencing data and 85 million or so unique TCR sequences. In an earlier analysis of 500 to 650 of the donors, high-throughput TCR beta sequencing was used to judge whether each TCR beta V gene segment behaved as functional or pseudogenic. Donor age, sex, ethnicity and CMV serostatus were compiled alongside the repertoire data. A later analysis re-analyzed previously published TCR beta repertoires from 550 to 700 donors and added high-resolution HLA genotyping to study TCR occurrence patterns. Across some 400 genotyped donors of the cohort, an average of roughly 250,000 unique TCR beta nucleotide sequences per donor were sequenced, and around 19% of those sequences were non-productive. To predict cytomegalovirus infection status, the study combined high-throughput TCR immunosequencing, statistical association of individual TCRs with disease status, and machine learning. All discovery cohort repertoires had been generated using a single sequencing platform. A separate validation cohort of over 95 different subjects was used in addition to the 666-subject first cohort. The study aimed to test whether signatures of past pathogen exposure could be identified by cataloging public T cell receptors. Several DR-DQ haplotypes were treated as single units for association and clustering because of strong linkage in the cohort. Class I and class II HLA loci were covered by the typing at four-digit resolution. The study profiled the T cell repertoires of approximately 700 subjects by immunosequencing and related them to cytomegalovirus serostatus. Rather than using new phenotypic data, the later analysis identified candidate immune exposures from TCR beta sequences and from how often those sequences occurred across donors.

V and J are truncated by 3 bases and 9 bases respectively, leaving an intervening sequence of 21 bases. Spanning cysteine to phenylalanine, the CDR3 consists of 16 amino acids. The DNA shown is the 48-base CDR3, in frame from base 1. CDR1 and CDR2 (LNHNV, YYDKDF) derive from the germline V gene (reference sequence). Concerning this clone itself: Its binding antigen is unknown. The sample holds no much larger clone one base away, and base qualities are not on file.

Results the study describes overall, beyond this receptor: It was suggested by the authors that the approach could potentially be generalized to other disease states and immunological phenotypes. The cohort was sequenced for TCR beta chains only, and without alpha or paired-chain data the features that could be detected were limited. In the study, approximately 150 TCR beta chains were listed as associated with cytomegalovirus. Linkage disequilibrium might explain the correlated functional status among segregating V segments, but an unknown experimental factor could not be excluded. A later analysis reported that several top co-occurrence clusters appeared linked to parvovirus B19, influenza, CMV and Epstein-Barr virus. Sequencing depth was assumed to be roughly uniform across donors in the presence/absence analyses, though that assumption may not hold. Because counts were too low, about 15 rarely observed V segments, including chromosome 9 orphons, were left out of the earlier analysis of some 600 of the donors. An earlier analysis of approximately 540 of the donors showed that most TCR beta V segments appeared in productive rearrangements either about 87% or about 30% of the time, which broadly matched IMGT annotations. Compared with the roughly 670-donor mean, donors in an Asian-associated ancestry cluster had fewer N-insertions in productive TCRs, according to a later genetic analysis. When HLA alleles, especially DR and DQ, strongly co-occurred, TCR associations were difficult to assign to individual alleles. Most TCR sequences were seen in very few donors, while some public TCRs were found in many individuals. A later genetic analysis associated a missense DCLRE1C variant with V-gene and J-gene trimming of TCR beta chains, and an independent cohort replicated the association. A further reported finding was that TCR beta sequences accurately predicted the HLA-A and HLA-B alleles for most subjects in the first cohort. In vitro tests confirmed that a few of the cytomegalovirus-associated TCR beta chains recognize cytomegalovirus antigens. In both the original and validation cohorts, the classifier was reported to diagnose cytomegalovirus status with high specificity and sensitivity. At a false discovery rate of 0.05, a later analysis linked 16,000 or so TCR beta sequences to specific HLA alleles. Because HLA typing was unavailable for some donors at each locus, only the typed subset was used in association tests. A later analysis found that HLA-associated TCR beta chains were more clonally expanded and had lower generation probabilities than equally common non-associated chains. Some IMGT-functional V segments, including TRBV6-2 and TRBV6-3, could not be distinguished by the 87-base-pair reads and were therefore excluded. A group of highly shared sequence variants was considered likely to be a technical artifact of the sequencing pipeline. According to a later analysis, TCR association rates differed among HLA loci, with DRB1 alleles showing the most associated TCRs and HLA-C alleles showing the fewest. For the cohort, immune exposure information was limited to CMV serostatus. In a later analysis, most CMV-associated TCR beta chains were found to appear HLA-restricted, with HLA associations seemingly driven largely by CMV exposure.

The library was made by the immunoSEQ multiplex PCR assay. For the multiplex PCR, a mixture combining 60 forward primers for TCR Vbeta segments and 13 reverse primers for TCR Jbeta segments was used. A multiplex PCR assay on genomic DNA amplified the CDR3 region of rearranged TCR beta genes. Amplified TCR beta libraries were sequenced as 87-base-pair reads on the Illumina HiSeq System. On the authors' methods: In a later analysis, tens of millions of unique TCR beta chains were counted across the roughly 700 repertoires, and roughly 11 million of these chains were shared by at least two donors. Raw reads were error-corrected and collapsed into unique sequences by a nearest-neighbor algorithm in which closely related sequences were merged to remove PCR and sequencing errors. Alignment of CDR3 sequences to IMGT reference sequences was used to assign V, D and J gene segments. For a sequence to be retained, a match of at least six nucleotides was required to both a V gene segment and a J gene segment. A rearrangement was called productive if the CDR3 had no stop codons and remained in frame with V and J, and every other rearrangement was called non-productive. Following IMGT convention, CDR3 was defined as the stretch from the second conserved V-encoded cysteine to the conserved J-encoded phenylalanine. Sequences without an unambiguous match to a single V gene segment were excluded from the earlier analysis of several hundred of the donors. In an earlier analysis of more than 500 of the donors, a V segment was called functional when productive rearrangements were above 56.7%, and segregating when the standard deviation between donors exceeded 5%. A statistical classification framework was built for diagnosing cytomegalovirus status from the catalog of TCR beta chain sequences. In a later analysis, V and J genes were assigned by comparing TCR nucleotide sequences against IMGT/GENE-DB human TR gene sequences. The TCRdist pipeline was used in a later analysis to assign CDR3 sequences and most-parsimonious VDJ recombination scenarios. A later analysis defined each TCR beta chain by its CDR3 amino acid sequence plus V-gene family, and excluded reads lacking a unique V-gene family. In a later analysis, 500 to 650 highly shared, low-generation-probability nucleotide sequences were removed to address suspected cross-contamination and a sequencing artifact. In a later analysis, a clonal expansion index for each public chain was calculated from normalized within-repertoire ranks of inferred template counts. A later analysis computed generation probabilities with a VDJ recombination model fitted to out-of-frame rearrangements, and checked the results against IGoR. Hypergeometric tests were used in a later analysis to score TCR-TCR, TCR-HLA and TCR-CMV co-occurrence, with a repertoire-size bias correction applied to the TCR pairs. In a later analysis, false discovery rates were estimated by permuting HLA or CMV assignments 20 times. A later analysis grouped co-occurring TCRs with DBSCAN, adding TCRdist sequence similarity when clustering within HLA-allele-positive subsets. Repertoires with fewer than 30,000 or more than 120,000 public chains, plus five repertoires with anomalous nucleotide sharing, were excluded from co-occurrence clustering. The source is immuneACCESS, and TCRdb retained only in-frame sequences with V and J called. Part of the clones is not carried over; for the studies checked, unresolved V genes explain less than half of this, and the remainder is unexplained. V, J and clone size were drawn from that table, and D and trimming were deduced from the DNA. This sample is represented by fewer than 130,000 clones; 79% of them were singletons. The top ten clones comprise 2.5% to 3.5% of the sample.

The cohort comprised some 730 healthy bone marrow donors. All cohort members were sampled while nominally healthy, although unrecorded immune exposures were likely present. The donor was CMV seronegative and belonged to the group of under 400 seronegative cohort members. A peripheral blood sample was collected from each donor, and TCR beta sequencing was performed on peripheral blood mononuclear cells. The Qiagen DNeasy Blood Extraction Kit was used to extract genomic DNA from the blood cell samples. The TCR was taken from a woman aged 35 to 49 in good health and CMV-seronegative. In this chain, TRBV15 is recombined with TRBJ2-1, and TRBD1 may be the D gene, going by 6 matching bases. Sequenced material: PBMCs. The CDR3 region has the sequence CATSSTGYGVGGEQFF. The nucleotides read TGTGCCACCAGCAGTACAGGGTATGGGGTAGGGGGTGAGCAGTTCTTC.